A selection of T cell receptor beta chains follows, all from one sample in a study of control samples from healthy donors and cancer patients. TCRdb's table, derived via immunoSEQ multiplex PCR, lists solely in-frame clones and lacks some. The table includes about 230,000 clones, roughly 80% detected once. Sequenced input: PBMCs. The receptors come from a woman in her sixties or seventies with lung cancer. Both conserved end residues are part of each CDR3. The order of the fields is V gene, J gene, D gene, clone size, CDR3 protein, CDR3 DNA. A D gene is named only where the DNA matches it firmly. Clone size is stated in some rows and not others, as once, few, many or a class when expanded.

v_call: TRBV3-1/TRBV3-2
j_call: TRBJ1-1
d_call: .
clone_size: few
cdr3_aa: CASSPLGRGTEAFF
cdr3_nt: TGTGCCAGCAGCCCCCTTGGAAGGGGCACTGAAGCTTTCTTT

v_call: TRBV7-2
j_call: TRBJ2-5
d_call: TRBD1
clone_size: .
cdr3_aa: CASSLTGGPQETQYF
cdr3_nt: TGTGCCAGCAGTCTAACAGGGGGCCCTCAAGAGACCCAGTACTTC

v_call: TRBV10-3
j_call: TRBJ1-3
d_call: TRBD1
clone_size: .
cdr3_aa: CAISDDRDSSGNTIYF
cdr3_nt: TGTGCCATCAGTGATGACCGGGACAGCTCTGGAAACACCATATATTTT

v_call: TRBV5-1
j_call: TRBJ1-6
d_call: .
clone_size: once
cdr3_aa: CASTDGGWNSPLHF
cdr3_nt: TGCGCCAGCACCGACGGTGGGTGGAATTCACCCCTCCACTTT

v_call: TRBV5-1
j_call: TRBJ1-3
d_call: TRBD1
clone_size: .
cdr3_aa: CASRDSGGNTIYF
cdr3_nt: TGCGCCAGCCGGGACAGTGGCGGAAACACCATATATTTT

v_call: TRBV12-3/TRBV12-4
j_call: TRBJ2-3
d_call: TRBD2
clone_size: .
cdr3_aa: CASSLRTRDTQYF
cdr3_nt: TGTGCCAGCAGTTTGAGGACTAGAGATACGCAGTATTTT

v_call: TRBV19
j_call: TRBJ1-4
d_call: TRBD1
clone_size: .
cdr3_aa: CASSGTRGGRSEKLFF
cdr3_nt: TGTGCCAGTAGTGGCACCAGAGGGGGCAGGAGTGAAAAACTGTTTTTT

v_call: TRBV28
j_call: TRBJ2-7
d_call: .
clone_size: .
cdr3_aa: CASSFSGGTSGEQYF
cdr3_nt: TGTGCCAGCAGTTTTAGTGGGGGGACTTCTGGCGAGCAGTACTTC

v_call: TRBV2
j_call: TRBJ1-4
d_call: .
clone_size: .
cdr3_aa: CASREGSSTNEKLFF
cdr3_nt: TGTGCCAGCAGAGAGGGGTCTTCAACTAATGAAAAACTGTTTTTT

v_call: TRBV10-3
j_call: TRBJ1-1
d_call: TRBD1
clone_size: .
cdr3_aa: CATGQARHEAFF
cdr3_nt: TGTGCCACGGGACAGGCCAGGCATGAAGCTTTCTTT

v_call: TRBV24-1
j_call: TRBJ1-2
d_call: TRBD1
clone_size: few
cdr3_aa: CATSDPGQGDYGYTF
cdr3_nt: TGTGCCACCAGTGACCCGGGACAGGGTGACTATGGCTACACCTTC

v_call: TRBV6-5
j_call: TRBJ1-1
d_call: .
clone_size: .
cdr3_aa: CASASAPWNTEAFF
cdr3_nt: TGTGCCAGCGCCTCAGCCCCATGGAACACTGAAGCTTTCTTT

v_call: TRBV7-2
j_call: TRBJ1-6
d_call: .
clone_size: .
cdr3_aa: CASSPDSVAYNSPLHF
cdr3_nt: TGTGCCAGCAGCCCCGACTCAGTGGCATATAATTCACCCCTCCACTTT

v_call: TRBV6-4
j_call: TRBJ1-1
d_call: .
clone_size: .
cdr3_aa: CASSREGRSEAFF
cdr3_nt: TGTGCCAGCAGTAGGGAAGGGAGATCTGAAGCTTTCTTT

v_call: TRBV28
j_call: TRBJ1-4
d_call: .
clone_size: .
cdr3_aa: CASNLRGVGEEKLFF
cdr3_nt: TGTGCCAGCAACCTGAGGGGGGTAGGAGAGGAAAAACTGTTTTTT

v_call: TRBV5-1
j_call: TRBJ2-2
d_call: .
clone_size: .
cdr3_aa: CASSLYSYANTGELFF
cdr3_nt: TGCGCCAGCAGCTTGTACAGCTACGCGAACACCGGGGAGCTGTTTTTT

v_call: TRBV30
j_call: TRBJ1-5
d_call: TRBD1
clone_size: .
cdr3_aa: CAWRAGTGGEQPQHF
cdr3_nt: TGTGCCTGGAGAGCCGGGACAGGGGGCGAGCAGCCCCAGCATTTT

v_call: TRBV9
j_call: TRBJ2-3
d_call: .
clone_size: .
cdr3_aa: CASSVAGTSTDTQYF
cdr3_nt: TGTGCCAGCAGCGTCGCGGGTACAAGCACAGATACGCAGTATTTT

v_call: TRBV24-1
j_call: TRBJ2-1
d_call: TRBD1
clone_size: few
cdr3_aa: CATSGTGTYNEQFF
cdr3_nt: TGTGCCACCAGCGGGACAGGGACCTACAATGAGCAGTTCTTC

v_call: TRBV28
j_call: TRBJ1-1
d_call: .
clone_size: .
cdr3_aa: CASSFSPAMNTEAFF
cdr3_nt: TGTGCCAGCAGTTTTAGCCCGGCCATGAACACTGAAGCTTTCTTT

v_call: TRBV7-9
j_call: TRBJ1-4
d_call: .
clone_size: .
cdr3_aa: CASSPGSGNEKLFF
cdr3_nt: TGTGCCAGCAGCCCAGGGTCCGGTAATGAAAAACTGTTTTTT

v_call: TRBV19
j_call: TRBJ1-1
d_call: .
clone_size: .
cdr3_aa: CASSPPKWGGYTEAFF
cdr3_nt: TGTGCCAGTAGTCCCCCCAAATGGGGTGGGTACACTGAAGCTTTCTTT

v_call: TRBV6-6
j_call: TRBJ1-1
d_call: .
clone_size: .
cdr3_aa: CATTRPTGGGTEAFF
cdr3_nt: TGTGCCACCACTCGCCCGACGGGGGGGGGTACTGAAGCTTTCTTT

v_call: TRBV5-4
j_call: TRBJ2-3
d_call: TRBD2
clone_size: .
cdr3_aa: CASSLASGTDTQYF
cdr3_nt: TGTGCCAGCAGCTTGGCTAGCGGGACAGATACGCAGTATTTT

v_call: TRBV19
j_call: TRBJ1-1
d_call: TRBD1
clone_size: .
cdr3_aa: CASSKANRGLNTEAFF
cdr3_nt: TGTGCCAGTAGTAAGGCGAACAGGGGCCTGAACACTGAAGCTTTCTTT

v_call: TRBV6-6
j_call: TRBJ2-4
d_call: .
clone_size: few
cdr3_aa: CASKGEMWDIQYF
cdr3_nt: TGTGCCAGCAAAGGGGAAATGTGGGACATTCAGTACTTC

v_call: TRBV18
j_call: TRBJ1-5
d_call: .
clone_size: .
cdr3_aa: CASSPALSDQPQHF
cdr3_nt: TGTGCCAGCTCACCCGCCCTCTCAGACCAGCCCCAGCATTTT

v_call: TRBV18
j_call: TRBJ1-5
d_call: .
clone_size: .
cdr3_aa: CASSPFINSHSNQPQHF
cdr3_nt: TGTGCCAGCTCACCATTTATAAACAGTCATAGCAATCAGCCCCAGCATTTT

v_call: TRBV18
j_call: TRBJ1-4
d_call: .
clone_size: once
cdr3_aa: CASSPQRGEKLFF
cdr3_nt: TGTGCCAGCTCGCCCCAGAGAGGTGAAAAACTGTTTTTT

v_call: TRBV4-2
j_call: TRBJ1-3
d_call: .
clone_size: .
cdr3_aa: CASSQDASSGNTIYF
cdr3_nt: TGTGCCAGCAGCCAAGATGCGAGCTCTGGAAACACCATATATTTT

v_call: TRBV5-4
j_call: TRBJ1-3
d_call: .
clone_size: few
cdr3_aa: CASSPSAGTSGNTIYF
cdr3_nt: TGTGCCAGCAGCCCGAGTGCCGGGACATCGGGAAACACCATATATTTT

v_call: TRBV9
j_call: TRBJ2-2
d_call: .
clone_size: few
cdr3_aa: CASSVGTLQAGELFF
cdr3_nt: TGTGCCAGCAGCGTAGGGACCCTTCAGGCCGGGGAGCTGTTTTTT

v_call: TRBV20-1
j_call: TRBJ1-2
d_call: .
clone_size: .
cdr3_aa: CASWVVGGYTF
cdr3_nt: TGCGCGTCCTGGGTAGTTGGTGGCTACACCTTC

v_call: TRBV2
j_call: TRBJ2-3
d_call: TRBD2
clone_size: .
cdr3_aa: CASRTSGSIDTQYF
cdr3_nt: TGTGCCAGCAGGACTAGCGGGAGTATAGATACGCAGTATTTT

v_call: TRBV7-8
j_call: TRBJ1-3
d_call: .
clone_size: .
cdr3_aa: CASSLLRGTGNTIYF
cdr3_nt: TGTGCCAGCAGCTTACTCCGAGGGACTGGAAACACCATATATTTT

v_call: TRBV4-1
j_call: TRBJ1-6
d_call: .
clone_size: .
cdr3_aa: CASSQEQASSYNSPLHF
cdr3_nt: TGCGCCAGCAGCCAAGAACAGGCGAGCTCCTATAATTCACCCCTCCACTTT

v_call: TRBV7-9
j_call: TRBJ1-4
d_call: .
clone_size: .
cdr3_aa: CASSLVSGNEKLFF
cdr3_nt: TGTGCCAGCAGCTTAGTTTCAGGCAATGAAAAACTGTTTTTT

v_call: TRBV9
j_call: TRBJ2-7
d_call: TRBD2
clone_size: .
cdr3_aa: CASSVSGNYYEQYF
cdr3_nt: TGTGCCAGCAGCGTTAGCGGGAACTACTACGAGCAGTACTTC

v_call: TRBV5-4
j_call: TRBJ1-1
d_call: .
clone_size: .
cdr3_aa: CASSEGTGMNTEAFF
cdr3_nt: TGTGCCAGCAGCGAGGGGACGGGTATGAACACTGAAGCTTTCTTT